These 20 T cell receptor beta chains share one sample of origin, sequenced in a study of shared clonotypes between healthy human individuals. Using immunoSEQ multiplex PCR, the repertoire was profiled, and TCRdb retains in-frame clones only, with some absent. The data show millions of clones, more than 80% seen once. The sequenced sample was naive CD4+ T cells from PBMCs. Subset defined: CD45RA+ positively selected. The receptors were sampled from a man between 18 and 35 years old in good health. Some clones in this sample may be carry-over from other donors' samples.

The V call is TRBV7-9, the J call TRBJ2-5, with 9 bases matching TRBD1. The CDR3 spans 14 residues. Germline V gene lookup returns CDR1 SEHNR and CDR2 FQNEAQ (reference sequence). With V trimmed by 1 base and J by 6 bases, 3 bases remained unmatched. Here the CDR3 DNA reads TGTGCCAGCAGCTTAGGAACAGGGGGCAAGACCCAGTACTTC. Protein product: CASSLGTGGKTQYF.

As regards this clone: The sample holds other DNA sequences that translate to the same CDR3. Here the CDR3 reads CASSSPAGGTDTQYF. DNA of the CDR3: TGTGCCAGCAGCTCCCCAGCGGGAGGCACAGATACGCAGTATTTT. The V call is TRBV7-2, the J call TRBJ2-3, with 8 bases lining up with TRBD2. Trimming cost V 4 bases and J 1 base; bases outside gene matches: 4. Germline CDR1 reads SGHTA; CDR2 reads FQGNSA. The CDR3 sequence is 15 residues long.

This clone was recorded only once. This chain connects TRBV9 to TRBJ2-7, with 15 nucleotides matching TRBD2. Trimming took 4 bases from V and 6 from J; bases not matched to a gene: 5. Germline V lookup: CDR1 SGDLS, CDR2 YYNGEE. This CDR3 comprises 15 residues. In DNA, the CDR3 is TGTGCCAGCAGCTTCGGGGGACTAGCGGGAGGCGAGCAGTACTTC. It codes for CASSFGGLAGGEQYF.

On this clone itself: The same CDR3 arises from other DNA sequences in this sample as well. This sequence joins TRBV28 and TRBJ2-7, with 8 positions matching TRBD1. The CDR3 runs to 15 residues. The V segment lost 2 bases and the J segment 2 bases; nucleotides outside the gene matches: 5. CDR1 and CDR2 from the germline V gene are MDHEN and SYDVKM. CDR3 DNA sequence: TGTGCCAGCAGTTTAGCAGGGGGCGCCCCCTACGAGCAGTACTTC. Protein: CASSLAGGAPYEQYF.

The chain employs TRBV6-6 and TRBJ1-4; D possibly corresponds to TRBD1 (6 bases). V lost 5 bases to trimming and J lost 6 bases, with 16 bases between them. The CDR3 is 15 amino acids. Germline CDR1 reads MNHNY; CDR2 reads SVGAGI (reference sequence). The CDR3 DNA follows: TGTGCCAGCAGTCAATCACAGGGCACATATGAAAAACTGTTTTTT. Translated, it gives CASSQSQGTYEKLFF.

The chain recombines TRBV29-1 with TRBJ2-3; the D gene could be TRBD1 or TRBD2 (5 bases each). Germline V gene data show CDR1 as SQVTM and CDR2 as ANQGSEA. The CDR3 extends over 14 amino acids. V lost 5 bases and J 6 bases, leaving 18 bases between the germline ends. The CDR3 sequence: CSVSGRLIRDTQYF. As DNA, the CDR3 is TGCAGCGTTTCGGGACGGCTGATACGGGATACGCAGTATTTT.

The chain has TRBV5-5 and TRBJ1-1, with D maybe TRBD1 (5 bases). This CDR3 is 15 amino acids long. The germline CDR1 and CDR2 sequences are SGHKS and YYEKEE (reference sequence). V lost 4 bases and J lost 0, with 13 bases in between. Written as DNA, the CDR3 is TGTGCCAGCAGCCCTCTAGACAGTGTGAACACTGAAGCTTTCTTT. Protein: CASSPLDSVNTEAFF.

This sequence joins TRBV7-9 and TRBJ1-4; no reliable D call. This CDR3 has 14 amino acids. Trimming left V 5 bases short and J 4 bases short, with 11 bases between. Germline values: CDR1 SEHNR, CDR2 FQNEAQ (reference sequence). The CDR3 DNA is TGTGCCAGCAGCCAATCGCAGTATAATGAAAAACTGTTTTTT. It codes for CASSQSQYNEKLFF.

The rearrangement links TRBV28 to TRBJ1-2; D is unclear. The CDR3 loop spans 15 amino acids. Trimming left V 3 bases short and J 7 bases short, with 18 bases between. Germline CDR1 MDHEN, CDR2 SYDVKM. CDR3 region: CASSLFRQGGSGYTF. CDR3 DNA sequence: TGTGCCAGCAGTTTGTTTCGACAAGGAGGCTCTGGCTACACCTTC.

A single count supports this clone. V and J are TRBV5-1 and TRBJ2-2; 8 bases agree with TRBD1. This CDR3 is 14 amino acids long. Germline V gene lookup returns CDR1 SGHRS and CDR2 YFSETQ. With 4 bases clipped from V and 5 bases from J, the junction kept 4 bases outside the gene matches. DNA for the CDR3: TGCGCCAGCAGCGAGACAGGGGTTACCGGGGAGCTGTTTTTT. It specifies CASSETGVTGELFF.

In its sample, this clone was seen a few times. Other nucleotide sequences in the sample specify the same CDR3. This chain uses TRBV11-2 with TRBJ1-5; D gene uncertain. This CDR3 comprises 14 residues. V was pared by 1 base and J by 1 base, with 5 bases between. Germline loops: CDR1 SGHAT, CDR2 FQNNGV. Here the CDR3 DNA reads TGTGCCAGCAGCTTAGGTCACAGCAATCAGCCCCAGCATTTT. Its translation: CASSLGHSNQPQHF.

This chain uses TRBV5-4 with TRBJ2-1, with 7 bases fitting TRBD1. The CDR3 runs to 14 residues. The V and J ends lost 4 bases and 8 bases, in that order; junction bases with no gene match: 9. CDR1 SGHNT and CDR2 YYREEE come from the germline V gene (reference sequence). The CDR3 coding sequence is TGTGCCAGCAGCCGCCGACAGGGTGGGGATGAGCAGTTCTTC. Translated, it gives CASSRRQGGDEQFF.

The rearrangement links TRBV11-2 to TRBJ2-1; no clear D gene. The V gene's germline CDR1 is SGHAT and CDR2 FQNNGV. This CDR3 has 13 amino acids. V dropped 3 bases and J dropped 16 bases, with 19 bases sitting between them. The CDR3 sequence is CASSFTPGGKIFF. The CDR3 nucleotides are TGTGCCAGCAGCTTTACTCCGGGCGGAAAGATTTTCTTC.

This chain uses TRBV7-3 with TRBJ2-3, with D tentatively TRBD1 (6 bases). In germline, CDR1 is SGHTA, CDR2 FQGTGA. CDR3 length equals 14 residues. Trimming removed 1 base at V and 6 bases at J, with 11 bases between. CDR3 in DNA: TGTGCCAGCAGCTTAAGACAGGTCCCGGATACGCAGTATTTT. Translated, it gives CASSLRQVPDTQYF.

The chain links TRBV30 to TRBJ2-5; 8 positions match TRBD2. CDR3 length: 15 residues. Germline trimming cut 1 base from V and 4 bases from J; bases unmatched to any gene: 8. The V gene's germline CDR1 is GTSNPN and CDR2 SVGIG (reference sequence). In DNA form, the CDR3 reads TGTGCCTGGAGTGCTCTGGCGGGAGGAGGAGAGACCCAGTACTTC. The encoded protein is CAWSALAGGGETQYF. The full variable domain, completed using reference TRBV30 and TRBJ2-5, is SQTIHQWPATLVQPVGSPLSLECTVEGTSNPNLYWYRQAAGRGLQLLFYSVGIGQISSEVPQNLSASRPQDRQFILSSKKLLLSDSGFYLCAWSALAGGGETQYFGPGTRLLVL.

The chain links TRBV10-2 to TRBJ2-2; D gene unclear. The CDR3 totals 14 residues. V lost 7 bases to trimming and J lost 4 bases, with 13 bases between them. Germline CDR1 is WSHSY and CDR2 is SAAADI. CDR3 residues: CASIGEKITGELFF. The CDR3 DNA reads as TGCGCCAGCATTGGTGAGAAAATCACCGGGGAGCTGTTTTTT.

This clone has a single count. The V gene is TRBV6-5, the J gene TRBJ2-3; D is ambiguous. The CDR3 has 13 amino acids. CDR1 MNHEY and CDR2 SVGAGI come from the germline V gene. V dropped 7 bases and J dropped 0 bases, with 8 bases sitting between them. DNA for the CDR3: TGTGCCAGCAAGGAGCACAGCACAGATACGCAGTATTTT. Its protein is CASKEHSTDTQYF.

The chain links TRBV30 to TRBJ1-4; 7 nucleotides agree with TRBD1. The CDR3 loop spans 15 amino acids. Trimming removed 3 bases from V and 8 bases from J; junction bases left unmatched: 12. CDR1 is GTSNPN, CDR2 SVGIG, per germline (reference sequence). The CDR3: CAWSWRGGGQEKLFF. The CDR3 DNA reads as TGTGCCTGGAGCTGGAGAGGGGGCGGACAGGAAAAACTGTTTTTT.

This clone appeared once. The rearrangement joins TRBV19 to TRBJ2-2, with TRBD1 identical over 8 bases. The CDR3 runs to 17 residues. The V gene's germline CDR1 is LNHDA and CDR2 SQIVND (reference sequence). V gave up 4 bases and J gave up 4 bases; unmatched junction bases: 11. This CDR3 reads CASSNIDRGKVTGELFF. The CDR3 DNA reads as TGTGCCAGTAGTAATATAGACAGGGGTAAGGTCACCGGGGAGCTGTTTTTT.

CDR3 loop: CASSLGTGGGPTYGYTF. The DNA for the CDR3 is TGTGCCAGCAGTTTAGGGACAGGGGGCGGTCCAACTTATGGCTACACCTTC. The chain combines TRBV28 with TRBJ1-2; 12 bases are shared with TRBD1. The CDR3 spans 17 residues. Germline CDR1 MDHEN, CDR2 SYDVKM. The ends lost 2 bases at V and 5 bases at J; junction bases unmatched: 9.